The 32 T cell receptor beta chains presented below share a single source sample, sequenced in a study of T cell responses to AZD1222 COVID-19 vaccine. The assay was immunoSEQ multiplex PCR, and TCRdb's table has in-frame clones only and misses some. The sample lists 64,000 or so clones; 84% were seen once. The sequencing here drew on peripheral blood, taken on day 0 of AZD1222 vaccination. These receptor sequences come from an adult in good health.

The rearrangement links TRBV24-1 to TRBJ2-2, with 13 nucleotides matching TRBD2. The CDR3 is 16 residues long. The V and J ends lost 7 bases and 0 bases, in that order; junction bases with no gene match: 1. Germline CDR1 KGHDR, CDR2 SFDVKD. The CDR3 DNA sequence: TGTGCCACCAGCACTAGCGGGGGGGCGAACACCGGGGAGCTGTTTTTT. Its translation: CATSTSGGANTGELFF.

The genes are TRBV9 and TRBJ2-1; D might be TRBD2 (6 bases). V was clipped by 4 bases and J by 0 bases, with 20 bases between them. The CDR3 length is 18 residues. In germline, CDR1 is SGDLS, CDR2 YYNGEE. In DNA form, the CDR3 reads TGTGCCAGCAGCCTAGCTAAAAACCGGGGGAGCTCCTACAATGAGCAGTTCTTC. Encoded protein: CASSLAKNRGSSYNEQFF.

V is TRBV20-1 and J is TRBJ2-2, with TRBD1 as a possible D gene (6 bases). The germline gives CDR1 DFQATT, CDR2 SNEGSKA (reference sequence). This CDR3 has 15 amino acids. The V end was cut by 3 bases, the J end by 4 bases, with 15 bases between. In DNA form, the CDR3 reads TGCAGTGCTAGTCCCGGGACATTACCCACCGGGGAGCTGTTTTTT. Translated: CSASPGTLPTGELFF.

This chain links TRBV5-6 with TRBJ1-2, with a weak D call TRBD1 (6 bases). The V gene lost 4 bases and the J gene lost 3 bases, with 10 bases spanning the gap. The length of the CDR3 is 13 residues. Germline loops: CDR1 SGHDT, CDR2 YYEEEE. This CDR3 is CASSRGGHYGYTF. In nucleotides, the CDR3 is TGTGCCAGCAGCCGCGGGGGGCACTATGGCTACACCTTC.

This clone is labeled medium-sized. The V gene is TRBV7-9, the J gene TRBJ2-1, with D uncertain. Germline assignment: CDR1 SEHNR and CDR2 FQNEAQ (reference sequence). The V end lost 4 bases, the J end lost 0 bases, and 7 bases lay between the germline ends. The CDR3 covers 14 residues. The DNA for the CDR3 is TGTGCCAGCAGCTCTTTTAGCTCCTACAATGAGCAGTTCTTC. Its protein product is CASSSFSSYNEQFF.

The chain uses TRBV30 and TRBJ2-5, with D possibly called TRBD1 or TRBD2 (5 bases each). The CDR3 is 13 residues long. The V end lost 5 bases, the J end lost 3 bases, and 13 bases lay between the germline ends. The germline gives CDR1 GTSNPN, CDR2 SVGIG (reference sequence). CDR3 loop: CAWEGIIKETQYF. The CDR3 nucleotides read TGTGCCTGGGAGGGGATCATTAAAGAGACCCAGTACTTC.

The V and J genes are TRBV29-1 and TRBJ2-5; 9 positions agree with TRBD1. From germline, CDR1 is SQVTM and CDR2 ANQGSEA. Trimming removed 5 bases from V and 5 bases from J; junction bases left unmatched: 6. CDR3 length equals 13 residues. In nucleotides, the CDR3 is TGCAGCGTTCGAATCGGACAGGGGGAGACCCAGTACTTC. Protein product: CSVRIGQGETQYF. The complete variable domain, with remaining parts taken from reference TRBV29-1 and TRBJ2-5, reads SAVISQKPSRDICQRGTSLTIQCQVDSQVTMMFWYRQQPGQSLTLIATANQGSEATYESGFVIDKFPISRPNLTFSTLTVSNMSPEDSSIYLCSVRIGQGETQYFGPGTRLLVL.

This chain joins TRBV30 and TRBJ1-5; D gene ambiguous. V lost 0 bases and J 4 bases, leaving 4 bases between the germline ends. This CDR3 contains 12 residues. Per germline, CDR1 GTSNPN and CDR2 SVGIG (reference sequence). The CDR3 DNA sequence: TGTGCCTGGAGTGTACTAAATCAGCCCCAGCATTTT. The encoded protein is CAWSVLNQPQHF.

V is TRBV5-6 and J is TRBJ2-7, with TRBD1 matching over 9 bases. The CDR3 has 17 amino acids. Germline loops: CDR1 SGHDT, CDR2 YYEEEE. The trim removed 2 bases at V and 2 bases at J, leaving 11 bases unmatched. This CDR3 reads CASSFIDPDRGPYEQYF. CDR3 nucleotides: TGTGCCAGCAGCTTCATTGATCCGGACAGGGGACCCTACGAGCAGTACTTC.

The chain couples TRBV19 to TRBJ1-5; D not certain. The germline V gene has CDR1 LNHDA and CDR2 SQIVND (reference sequence). V lost 7 bases and J 0 bases, leaving 7 bases between the germline ends. The CDR3 covers 13 residues. CDR3 loop: CASKEDSNQPQHF. The CDR3 region has the DNA TGTGCCAGTAAGGAGGATAGCAATCAGCCCCAGCATTTT. The variable domain in full, with the rest retrieved from reference TRBV19 and TRBJ1-5, is DGGITQSPKYLFRKEGQNVTLSCEQNLNHDAMYWYRQDPGQGLRLIYYSQIVNDFQKGDIAEGYSVSREKKESFPLTVTSAQKNPTAFYLCASKEDSNQPQHFGDGTRLSIL.

The gene calls are TRBV6-5 and TRBJ1-1; TRBD1 matches at 7 bases. With 6 bases clipped from V and 7 bases from J, the junction kept 5 bases outside the gene matches. The V gene's germline CDR1 is MNHEY and CDR2 SVGAGI. The CDR3 length is 12 residues. Written as DNA, the CDR3 is TGTGCCAGCAGAACGTGGGACAGTGAAGCTTTCTTT. As protein: CASRTWDSEAFF.

V and J are TRBV5-4 and TRBJ2-7; TRBD2 might be the D (5 bases). The CDR3 covers 12 residues. Germline-derived CDR1 and CDR2 are SGHNT and YYREEE (reference sequence). V lost 0 bases to trimming and J lost 9 bases, with 10 bases between them. DNA for the CDR3: TGTGCCAGCAGCTTGGGCATCGGAGGGCAGTACTTC. Amino acid sequence: CASSLGIGGQYF.

The CDR3 DNA is TGTGCCAGCAGCCCGGGACAGGGGTGGAATTCACCCCTCCACTTT. Translated: CASSPGQGWNSPLHF. The chain is built from TRBV5-6 and TRBJ1-6; 10 nucleotides align to TRBD1. Germline V gene data show CDR1 as SGHDT and CDR2 as YYEEEE. The CDR3 contains 15 residues. V dropped 4 bases and J dropped 7; count of bases not matched to a gene: 5.

The rearrangement joins TRBV3-1 (or the pseudogene TRBV3-2) to TRBJ2-5; D ambiguous. This CDR3 is built from 14 residues. V shed 1 base and J shed 3 bases, with 9 bases lying between them. Germline lookup yields CDR1 LGHDT and CDR2 YNNKEL (reference sequence). In DNA, the CDR3 is TGTGCCAGCAGCCAAGGGCCTAGGAAAGAGACCCAGTACTTC. Translation gives CASSQGPRKETQYF.

The chain is built from TRBV6-6 and TRBJ1-3, with unresolved D. The CDR3 totals 12 residues. Germline loops: CDR1 MNHNY, CDR2 SVGAGI (reference sequence). With 4 bases removed from V and 4 bases from J, the gap between germline ends came to 5 bases. The CDR3 DNA sequence: TGTGCCAGCAGTTTCTCCGGAAACACCATATATTTT. This translates into CASSFSGNTIYF.

This clone was detected only a few times. This chain connects TRBV28 to TRBJ1-2; D not certain. CDR1 is MDHEN and CDR2 is SYDVKM in the germline V gene. V lost 7 bases to trimming and J lost 10 bases, with 16 bases between them. The CDR3 has 12 residues. The CDR3 reads CASTLGPRNYTF. In nucleotides, the CDR3 is TGTGCCAGCACCCTGGGTCCTCGAAACTACACCTTC.

This chain links TRBV5-6 with TRBJ1-5; no definite D call. The CDR3 sequence is 14 residues long. Germline V gene data show CDR1 as SGHDT and CDR2 as YYEEEE. The V and J ends lost 0 bases and 3 bases respectively, with 7 bases between them. The CDR3 DNA is TGTGCCAGCAGCTTGGGGGCAGACAATCAGCCCCAGCATTTT. Protein sequence: CASSLGADNQPQHF.

The chain employs TRBV4-2 and TRBJ1-4; the D is unclear. V shed 4 bases and J shed 0 bases, with 12 bases lying between them. Germline-derived CDR1 and CDR2 are LGHNA and YNFKEQ. The CDR3 is made up of 16 amino acids. CDR3 bases: TGTGCCAGCAGCCCGAGTCGGGCAGCAACTAATGAAAAACTGTTTTTT. It codes for CASSPSRAATNEKLFF.

CDR3 DNA: TGCAGCGTTGAAGCTGGGACTAATGAGCAGTTCTTC. This codes for CSVEAGTNEQFF. The chain carries TRBV29-1 and TRBJ2-1; D possibly corresponds to TRBD2 (6 bases). V lost 1 base, J lost 7 bases, and 8 bases lay in between. CDR3 length: 12 amino acids. Germline CDR1 SQVTM, CDR2 ANQGSEA.

The V and J genes are TRBV7-7 and TRBJ1-1; D call uncertain. This CDR3 is built from 13 residues. V was cut by 5 bases and J by 4 bases, with 11 bases left in between. Germline CDR1 SSHAT, CDR2 FNYEAQ (reference sequence). The CDR3 loop is CASSLDVSTEAFF. CDR3 in DNA: TGTGCCAGCAGCCTGGACGTGAGCACTGAAGCTTTCTTT.

The chain uses TRBV30 and TRBJ1-5; no definite D call. The CDR3 spans 13 residues. From germline, CDR1 is GTSNPN and CDR2 SVGIG (reference sequence). Trimming took off 0 bases at V and 4 bases at J, with 7 bases between the two ends. DNA for the CDR3: TGTGCCTGGAGTGTTAGGGAAAATCAGCCCCAGCATTTT. Translated: CAWSVRENQPQHF.

The V and J genes are TRBV20-1 and TRBJ2-7, with no clear D. The germline V gene has CDR1 DFQATT and CDR2 SNEGSKA (reference sequence). Between the trimmed V and J ends, which lost 3 bases and 4 bases, there was a span of 7 bases. The CDR3 covers 11 residues. CDR3 loop: CSASRQYEQYF. The CDR3 DNA follows: TGCAGTGCTAGTCGGCAGTACGAGCAGTACTTC.

The chain has TRBV5-1 and TRBJ1-2; unclear D gene. The CDR3 runs 13 residues. The V end lost 0 bases, the J end lost 6 bases, and 9 bases lay between the germline ends. Germline assignment: CDR1 SGHRS and CDR2 YFSETQ. The CDR3 region is CASSLEGSDGYTF. CDR3 nucleotide sequence: TGCGCCAGCAGCTTGGAAGGTTCCGATGGCTACACCTTC.

The chain carries TRBV19 and TRBJ1-6; 7 positions agree with TRBD1. The trim removed 6 bases at V and 5 bases at J, leaving 4 bases unmatched. Germline CDR1 is LNHDA and CDR2 is SQIVND (reference sequence). The CDR3 covers 14 residues. The CDR3 region is CASSETGDNSPLHF. The CDR3 DNA reads as TGTGCCAGTAGCGAAACAGGGGATAATTCACCCCTCCACTTT.

The genes are TRBV19 and TRBJ1-1; tentative D call: TRBD1 (6 bases). Per the germline V gene, CDR1 is LNHDA and CDR2 is SQIVND (reference sequence). The CDR3 covers 13 residues. Trimming removed 4 bases from V and 4 bases from J, with 10 bases in between. The CDR3 DNA is TGTGCCAGTAGTACAGGGGTGGTCACTGAAGCTTTCTTT. The encoded protein is CASSTGVVTEAFF.

This clone has just a few counts. The chain recombines TRBV3-1 (or the pseudogene TRBV3-2) with TRBJ2-7; D is perhaps TRBD1 or TRBD2 (5 bases each). The CDR3 is 15 residues long. Germline CDR1 reads LGHDT; CDR2 reads YNNKEL (reference sequence). V lost 0 bases to trimming and J lost 7 bases, with 16 bases between them. This chain's CDR3 is CASSQDRDPMREQYF. The CDR3 coding sequence is TGTGCCAGCAGCCAAGATCGGGACCCTATGAGAGAGCAGTACTTC.

This chain uses TRBV6-5 with TRBJ2-7; unclear D gene. Germline V lookup: CDR1 MNHEY, CDR2 SVGAGI. Trimming shortened V by 3 bases and J by 1 base, and 10 bases separated the two germline ends. The CDR3 is 14 residues long. The CDR3 DNA reads as TGTGCCAGCAGTTATCGGCAACTATCCTACGAGCAGTACTTC. This encodes CASSYRQLSYEQYF.

The J gene is TRBJ2-7, the V gene TRBV5-1, with 8 nucleotides matching TRBD2. The CDR3 has 14 residues. V dropped 2 bases and J dropped 3; count of bases not matched to a gene: 4. Germline-derived CDR1 and CDR2 are SGHRS and YFSETQ. The chain's CDR3 is CASSFSGGYYEQYF. The CDR3, as DNA: TGCGCCAGCAGCTTCAGCGGGGGCTACTACGAGCAGTACTTC.

The chain links TRBV2 to TRBJ1-2, with a tentative D call TRBD1 (6 bases). Germline V gene data show CDR1 as SNHLY and CDR2 as FYNNEI. V lost 3 bases and J lost 3, with 14 bases in between. CDR3 length equals 15 residues. The CDR3 bases are TGTGCCAGCAGTGACGGCACAGGGATTCACTATGGCTACACCTTC. Residues: CASSDGTGIHYGYTF.

The chain carries TRBV11-2 and TRBJ1-5; TRBD1 is a possible D gene (5 bases). The germline CDR1 and CDR2 sequences are SGHAT and FQNNGV. V gave up 0 bases and J gave up 7 bases, with 7 bases separating them. The CDR3 loop spans 13 amino acids. The CDR3 bases are TGTGCCAGCAGCTTAGATCGGGGGCAGCCCCAGCATTTT. It yields the protein CASSLDRGQPQHF.

V usage is TRBV2 and J usage is TRBJ1-1; D uncertain. This CDR3 has 13 amino acids. The V gene lost 7 bases and the J gene lost 5 bases, with 14 bases spanning the gap. The germline V gene has CDR1 SNHLY and CDR2 FYNNEI. CDR3 DNA sequence: TGTGCCAGCACCGAGCCCGCGGGAACTGAAGCTTTCTTT. It specifies CASTEPAGTEAFF.

This clone was counted a few times. The rearrangement links TRBV5-8 to TRBJ1-6; 7 bases line up with TRBD1. Germline lookup yields CDR1 SGHTS and CDR2 YDEGEE. The V and J ends lost 4 bases and 7 bases, in that order; junction bases with no gene match: 5. The CDR3 totals 14 residues. CDR3 protein: CASSLGQENSPLHF. The CDR3 DNA sequence: TGTGCCAGCAGCCTCGGACAGGAGAATTCACCCCTCCACTTT.